This TCR beta chain is from a study of shared T cell receptors in the human thymus. Trimming removed 3 bases from V and 0 bases from J, with 15 bases in between. Looked up from germline, CDR1 is GTSNPN and CDR2 is SVGIG (reference sequence). The CDR3 extends over 15 amino acids. The method was immunoSEQ multiplex PCR; TCRdb's version includes in-frame clones alone and lacks a portion of them. The sample contains about 710,000 clones, about 87% of which appear only once. The same data also went into a second study, on human thymus T cells. From that report: Thymic material originated from resections removed in the course of corrective heart surgery. Seemingly biased V and J gene usage marked thymic and blood repertoires. Unrelated individuals reportedly shared highly overlapping thymic TCR repertoires.

The source is a boy under two years old with a congenital heart defect. Source material: thymocytes. The chain employs TRBV30 and TRBJ2-7; tentative D call: TRBD2 (5 bases). CDR3 sequence (DNA): TGTGCCTGGAGAGTCCCAAGGGAGAGCTCCTACGAGCAGTACTTC. Protein sequence: CAWRVPRESSYEQYF.